This T cell receptor beta chain stems from a study of HIV-infected children after antiretroviral therapy interruption. Study overall: Most participating children were previously exposed to EBV and CMV. Weeks 0, 48 and 150 were sampled under continuous treatment. Overall study findings and caveats: After treatment interruption started, naive CD4+ CDR3 overlap across time points dropped.

The TCR library was built from RNA with a 3' RACE protocol and unique molecular identifiers. TCRdb processed the 3' RACE reads anew with MiXCR; each CDR3 protein has one entry. The repertoire includes more than 40,000 distinct CDR3 sequences, approximately 4.3% of them detected once, and approximately 0.7% sits in the top ten. This clonotype was seen repeatedly, ten times or more. Antigen unknown. Stated treatment: PENTA 11 planned treatment interruption arm or continuous ART arm. CDR3 length: 15 residues. After removal of 7 bases from V and 1 base from J, the junction contained 7 bases not matched to a gene. Per the germline V gene, CDR1 is SGHNT and CDR2 is YENEEA.

The sample here was CD45RA+ CD4+ T cells from PBMCs, pooled from several time points, taken from a donor given antiretroviral therapy, either interrupted or continuous. Documented subset: naive CD4+ CD45RA+ CD45RO- T cells. The TCR comes from a pool of human donors with HIV. This sequence joins TRBV11-3 and TRBJ2-3; 8 bases fit TRBD2. The CDR3 DNA is TGTGCCAGCAACAACGGGGGGGCCGGCACAGATACGCAGTATTTT. The encoded protein is CASNNGGAGTDTQYF.